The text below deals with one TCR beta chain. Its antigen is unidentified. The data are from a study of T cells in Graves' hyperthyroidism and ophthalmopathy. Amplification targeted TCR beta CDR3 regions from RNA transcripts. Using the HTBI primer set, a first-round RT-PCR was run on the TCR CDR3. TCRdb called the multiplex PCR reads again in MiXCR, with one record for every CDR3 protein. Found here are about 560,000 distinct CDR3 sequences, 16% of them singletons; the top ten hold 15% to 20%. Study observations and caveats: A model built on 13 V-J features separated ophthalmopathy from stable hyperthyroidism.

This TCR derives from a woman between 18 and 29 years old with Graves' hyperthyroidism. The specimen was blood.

CDR3 residues: CAPGEANTGELFF. As DNA, the CDR3 is TGCGCCCCGGGGGAGGCGAACACCGGGGAGCTGTTTTTT. The chain has TRBV10-1 and TRBJ2-2, with D maybe TRBD2 (6 bases). Germline CDR1 WNHNN, CDR2 SYGVQD (reference sequence). CDR3 length: 13 amino acids. V lost 11 bases and J lost 0, with 10 bases in between.